A selection of T cell receptor beta chains follows, all from one sample in a study of shared clonotypes between healthy human individuals. The data were produced by immunoSEQ multiplex PCR, yet TCRdb's version contains in-frame clones alone and is incomplete. The sample has roughly 2,000,000 clones; less than 95% are singletons. Material for sequencing was naive CD8+ T cells sorted from blood. These TCRs come from a young man in good health. Each CDR3 is given with its conserved first and last residue. D genes are given only for firm matches. Not all rows give a size; the values are once, few, many and, for expanded clones, a class.

V: TRBV9; D: TRBD1; size: once; J: TRBJ1-1; DNA: TGTGCCAGCAGCGTAGAGGGGGCTACCACTGAAGCTTTCTTT; CDR3: CASSVEGATTEAFF
V: TRBV4-3; D: TRBD1; size: .; J: TRBJ2-3; DNA: TGCGCCAGCAGCCAATTGACAGGGAGCACAGATACGCAGTATTTT; CDR3: CASSQLTGSTDTQYF
V: TRBV6-5; D: TRBD2; size: .; J: TRBJ2-5; DNA: TGTGCCAGCAGCTCACTAGCGGGTGGGGGAGAGACCCAGTACTTC; CDR3: CASSSLAGGGETQYF
V: TRBV10-3; D: TRBD1; size: .; J: TRBJ1-1; DNA: TGTGCCACCCTTTCCGGGACAGGTGAAGCTTTCTTT; CDR3: CATLSGTGEAFF
V: TRBV9; D: .; size: .; J: TRBJ2-1; DNA: TGTGCCAGCAGCGTAGGAGGTAGTAATGGCGATGAGCAGTTCTTC; CDR3: CASSVGGSNGDEQFF
V: TRBV4-3; D: .; size: .; J: TRBJ2-2; DNA: TGCGCCAGCAGCCAAGAGTGGGGGGCGTGGGCCGGGGAGCTGTTTTTT; CDR3: CASSQEWGAWAGELFF
V: TRBV27; D: .; size: .; J: TRBJ1-1; DNA: TGTGCCAGCAGACAGGGAGTAGGAACTGAAGCTTTCTTT; CDR3: CASRQGVGTEAFF
V: TRBV29-1; D: .; size: .; J: TRBJ1-1; DNA: TGCAGCGTTCTAACCGGGACCCCCGGCTTGGCTGAAGCTTTCTTT; CDR3: CSVLTGTPGLAEAFF
V: TRBV5-8; D: .; size: .; J: TRBJ2-1; DNA: TGTGCCAGCACTCCCCGGGTCCTCTCCTACAATGAGCAGTTCTTC; CDR3: CASTPRVLSYNEQFF
V: TRBV7-9; D: TRBD1; size: .; J: TRBJ2-2; DNA: TGTGCCAGCAGCCCGCCACGCGACAGGGACGTCACCGGGGAGCTGTTTTTT; CDR3: CASSPPRDRDVTGELFF
V: TRBV7-9; D: TRBD2; size: .; J: TRBJ2-7; DNA: TGTGCCAGCAGCTCTAGCGGGGGGGACTACGAGCAGTACTTC; CDR3: CASSSSGGDYEQYF
V: TRBV6-5; D: .; size: .; J: TRBJ2-7; DNA: TGTGCCAGCAGTTACTCCGGAGTTTACGAGCAGTACTTC; CDR3: CASSYSGVYEQYF
V: TRBV7-6; D: TRBD1; size: .; J: TRBJ1-2; DNA: TGTGCCAGCAGCCCATACAGGGGACCTAACTATGGCTACACCTTC; CDR3: CASSPYRGPNYGYTF
V: TRBV19; D: .; size: .; J: TRBJ1-1; DNA: TGTGCCGGTCCGCAGGGGTCAAACACTGAAGCTTTCTTT; CDR3: CAGPQGSNTEAFF
V: TRBV10-1; D: TRBD2; size: .; J: TRBJ2-7; DNA: TGCGCCAGCAGTCCCGGGACTAGCGGGATTAGGTCCTACGAGCAGTACTTC; CDR3: CASSPGTSGIRSYEQYF
V: TRBV28; D: .; size: .; J: TRBJ2-1; DNA: TGTGCCAGCAGTTTATCAGGGATAGTTTTTATGAATGAGCAGTTCTTC; CDR3: CASSLSGIVFMNEQFF
V: TRBV9; D: TRBD1; size: .; J: TRBJ2-5; DNA: TGTGCCAGCAGCCCCGGGGACAGCCAAGAGACCCAGTACTTC; CDR3: CASSPGDSQETQYF
V: TRBV6-4; D: TRBD1; size: .; J: TRBJ2-3; DNA: TGTGCCAGCAGTGACTCGCACAGGGGTGAAGATACGCAGTATTTT; CDR3: CASSDSHRGEDTQYF
V: TRBV5-4; D: TRBD2; size: .; J: TRBJ2-5; DNA: TGTGCCAGCAGCCCGGGACTAGCGGGAGGAGAGACCCAGTACTTC; CDR3: CASSPGLAGGETQYF
V: TRBV5-1; D: .; size: .; J: TRBJ2-3; DNA: TGCGCCAGCAGCTTCACGGGTTTGGGCACAGATACGCAGTATTTT; CDR3: CASSFTGLGTDTQYF
V: TRBV11-2; D: .; size: .; J: TRBJ1-2; DNA: TGTGCCAGCAGCAGGACACCTACTAACTATGGCTACACCTTC; CDR3: CASSRTPTNYGYTF
V: TRBV18; D: TRBD1; size: .; J: TRBJ2-7; DNA: TGTGCCAGCTCACCGGGGGACAGGGCCGACGAGCAGTACTTC; CDR3: CASSPGDRADEQYF
V: TRBV7-9; D: .; size: .; J: TRBJ2-2; DNA: TGTGCCAGCAGCTTAACTCTCGGGGAGCTGTTTTTT; CDR3: CASSLTLGELFF
V: TRBV19; D: TRBD2; size: once; J: TRBJ2-1; DNA: TGTGCCAGTAGTCCCGGGACTAGCGGTCGGGGAGGCTACAATGAGCAGTTCTTC; CDR3: CASSPGTSGRGGYNEQFF
V: TRBV4-1; D: .; size: .; J: TRBJ1-1; DNA: TGCGCCAGCAGCCAAGAAATTGGGGGGAACTGGAACACTGAAGCTTTCTTT; CDR3: CASSQEIGGNWNTEAFF
V: TRBV5-1; D: .; size: .; J: TRBJ2-3; DNA: TGCGCCAGCCACCCGAATCTAGGGGGTACAGATACGCAGTATTTT; CDR3: CASHPNLGGTDTQYF
V: TRBV4-2; D: .; size: .; J: TRBJ2-7; DNA: TGTGCCAGCAGCCTGGGTCCAGACTACGAGCAGTACTTC; CDR3: CASSLGPDYEQYF
V: TRBV27; D: .; size: .; J: TRBJ2-3; DNA: TGTGCCGCCGGGGAGGAGGCAAACACAGATACGCAGTATTTT; CDR3: CAAGEEANTDTQYF
V: TRBV7-2; D: .; size: .; J: TRBJ2-1; DNA: TGTGCCAGCAGCGTTCGGGGGTTGGAGTTCTTC; CDR3: CASSVRGLEFF
V: TRBV4-1; D: TRBD1; size: once; J: TRBJ2-3; DNA: TGCGCCAGCAGCCAGGTACAGGGGACAGATACGCAGTATTTT; CDR3: CASSQVQGTDTQYF
V: TRBV7-9; D: .; size: once; J: TRBJ1-6; DNA: TGTGCCAGCAGCTTAAGGCAGAATAATTCACCCCTCCACTTT; CDR3: CASSLRQNNSPLHF
V: TRBV6-5; D: .; size: .; J: TRBJ2-7; DNA: TGTGCCAGCAGCATCGGCCCCTCCTACGAGCAGTACTTC; CDR3: CASSIGPSYEQYF
V: TRBV5-1; D: TRBD2; size: once; J: TRBJ2-7; DNA: TGCGCCAGCAGCCCGAACCTAGCGGGAGGGCCTGGCGGGTACGAGCAGTACTTC; CDR3: CASSPNLAGGPGGYEQYF
V: TRBV6-5; D: .; size: .; J: TRBJ2-5; DNA: TGTGCCAGCAGTTACGGGGGTATTGGCCAAGAGACCCAGTACTTC; CDR3: CASSYGGIGQETQYF
V: TRBV11-2; D: TRBD1; size: .; J: TRBJ2-7; DNA: TGTGCCAGCAGCTACAGGGGAACCTACGAGCAGTACTTC; CDR3: CASSYRGTYEQYF